The present T cell receptor beta chain was sequenced within a study of T cells in Graves' hyperthyroidism and ophthalmopathy. Study-level points and caveats: In the analysis, a 13 V-J model separated ophthalmopathy from stable hyperthyroidism. Most thyroid clonotypes with frequency above 0.001 were detected in blood. Ophthalmopathy, as predicted by the model, came a median 6.5 months after the prediction.

The CDR3 loop spans 14 amino acids. Germline lookup yields CDR1 SQVTM and CDR2 ANQGSEA. J was trimmed by 5 bases and V by 5 bases; bases with no gene match: 11. This clonotype occurred many times. Its specificity is not known. RNA transcripts gave rise to amplified TCR beta CDR3 regions. With the HTBI primer set, the TCR CDR3 went through a first round of RT-PCR. Each CDR3 protein gets one entry after TCRdb re-called the multiplex PCR reads with MiXCR. The data show about 50,000 distinct CDR3 sequences, roughly 49% seen once. Exclusion of a patient resulted from uncontrolled infection, other autoimmune disease, pregnancy or lactation.

The sequence was obtained from a woman aged 25 to 45 with Graves' ophthalmopathy. This chain uses TRBV29-1 with TRBJ2-5; 7 positions match TRBD2. The sequenced sample consisted of blood. Here the CDR3 DNA reads TGCAGCGTTAGTCGAGGGAGGGCCGTTGAGACCCAGTACTTC. Encoded protein: CSVSRGRAVETQYF.